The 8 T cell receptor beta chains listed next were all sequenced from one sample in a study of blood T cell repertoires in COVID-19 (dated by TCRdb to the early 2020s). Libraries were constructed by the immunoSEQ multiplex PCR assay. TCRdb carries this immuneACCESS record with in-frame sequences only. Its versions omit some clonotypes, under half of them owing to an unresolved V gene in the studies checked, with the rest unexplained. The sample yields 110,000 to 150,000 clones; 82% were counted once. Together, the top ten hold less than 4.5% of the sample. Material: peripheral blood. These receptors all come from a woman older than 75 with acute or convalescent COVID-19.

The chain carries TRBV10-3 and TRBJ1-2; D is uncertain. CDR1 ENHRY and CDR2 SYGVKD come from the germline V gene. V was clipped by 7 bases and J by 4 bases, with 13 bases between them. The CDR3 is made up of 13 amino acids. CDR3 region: CAINPGDVYGYTF. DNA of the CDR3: TGTGCCATCAATCCAGGTGATGTCTATGGCTACACCTTC.

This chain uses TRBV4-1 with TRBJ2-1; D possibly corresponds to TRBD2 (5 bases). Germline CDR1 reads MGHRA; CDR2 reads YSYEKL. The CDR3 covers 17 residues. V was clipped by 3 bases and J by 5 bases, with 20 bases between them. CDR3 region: CASSHELSGRANNEQFF. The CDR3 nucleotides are TGCGCCAGCAGCCACGAGTTGTCGGGGAGAGCAAACAATGAGCAGTTCTTC.

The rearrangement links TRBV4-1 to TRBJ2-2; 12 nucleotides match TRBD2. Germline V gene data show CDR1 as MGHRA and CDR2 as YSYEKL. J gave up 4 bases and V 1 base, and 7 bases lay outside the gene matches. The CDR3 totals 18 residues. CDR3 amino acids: CASSQASGRALGTGELFF. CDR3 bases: TGCGCCAGCAGCCAAGCTAGCGGGAGGGCCCTCGGCACCGGGGAGCTGTTTTTT.

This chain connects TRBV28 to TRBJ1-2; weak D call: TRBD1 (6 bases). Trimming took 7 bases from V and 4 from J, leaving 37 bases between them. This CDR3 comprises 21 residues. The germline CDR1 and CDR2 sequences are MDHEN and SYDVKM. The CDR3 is CASIGIGDNRDMGTFGYGYTF. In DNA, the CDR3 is TGTGCCAGCATCGGGATAGGTGATAACCGGGACATGGGAACTTTTGGCTATGGCTACACCTTC.

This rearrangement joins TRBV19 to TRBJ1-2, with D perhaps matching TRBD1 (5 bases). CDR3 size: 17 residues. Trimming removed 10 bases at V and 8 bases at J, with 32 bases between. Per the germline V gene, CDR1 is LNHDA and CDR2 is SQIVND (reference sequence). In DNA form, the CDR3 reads TGTGCCACCGGACATCCTCCGCTTAATACCGCAGGGTCCGGCTACACCTTC. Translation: CATGHPPLNTAGSGYTF.

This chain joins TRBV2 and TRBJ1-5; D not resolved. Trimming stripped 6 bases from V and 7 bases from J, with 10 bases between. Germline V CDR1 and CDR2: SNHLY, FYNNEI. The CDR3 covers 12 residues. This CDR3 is CASRGGNQPQHF. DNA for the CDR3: TGTGCCAGCAGGGGAGGGAACCAGCCCCAGCATTTT.

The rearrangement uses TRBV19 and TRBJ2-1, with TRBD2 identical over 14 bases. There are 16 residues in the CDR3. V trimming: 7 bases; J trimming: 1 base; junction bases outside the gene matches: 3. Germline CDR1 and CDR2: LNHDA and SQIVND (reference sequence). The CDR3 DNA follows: TGTGCCAGTAAAGGACTAGCGGGGGGTTCCTACAATGAGCAGTTCTTC. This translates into CASKGLAGGSYNEQFF.

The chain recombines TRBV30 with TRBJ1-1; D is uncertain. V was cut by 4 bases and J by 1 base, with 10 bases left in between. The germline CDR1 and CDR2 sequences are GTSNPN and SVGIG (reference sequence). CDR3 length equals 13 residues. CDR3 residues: CAWIGRRNTEAFF. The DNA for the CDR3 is TGTGCCTGGATTGGGAGGAGGAACACTGAAGCTTTCTTT. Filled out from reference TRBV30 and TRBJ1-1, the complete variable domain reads SQTIHQWPATLVQPVGSPLSLECTVEGTSNPNLYWYRQAAGRGLQLLFYSVGIGQISSEVPQNLSASRPQDRQFILSSKKLLLSDSGFYLCAWIGRRNTEAFFGQGTRLTVV.